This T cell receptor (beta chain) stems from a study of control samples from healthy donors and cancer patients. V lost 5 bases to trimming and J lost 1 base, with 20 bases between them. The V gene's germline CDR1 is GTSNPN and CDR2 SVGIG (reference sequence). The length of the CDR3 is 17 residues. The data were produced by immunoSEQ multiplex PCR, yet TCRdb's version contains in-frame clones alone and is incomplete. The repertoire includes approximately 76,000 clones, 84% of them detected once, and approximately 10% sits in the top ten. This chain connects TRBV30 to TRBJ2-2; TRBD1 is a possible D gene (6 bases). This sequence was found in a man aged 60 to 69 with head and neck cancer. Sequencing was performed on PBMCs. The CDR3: CAWGTVSGAVNTGELFF. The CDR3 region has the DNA TGTGCCTGGGGTACAGTCTCAGGGGCGGTGAACACCGGGGAGCTGTTTTTT.